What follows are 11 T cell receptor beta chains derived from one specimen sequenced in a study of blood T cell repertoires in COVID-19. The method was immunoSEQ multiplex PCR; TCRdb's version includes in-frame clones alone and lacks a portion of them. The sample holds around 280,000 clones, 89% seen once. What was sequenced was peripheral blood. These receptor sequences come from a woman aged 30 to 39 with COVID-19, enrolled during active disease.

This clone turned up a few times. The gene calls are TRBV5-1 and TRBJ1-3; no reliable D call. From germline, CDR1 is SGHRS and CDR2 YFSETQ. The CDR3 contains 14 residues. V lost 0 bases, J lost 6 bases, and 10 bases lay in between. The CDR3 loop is CASSLASLANTIYF. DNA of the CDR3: TGCGCCAGCAGCTTGGCTTCACTCGCAAACACCATATATTTT.

The CDR3 DNA reads TGTGCCAGCAGCCAAGACCGGTTGAGCAATGAGCAGTTCTTC. Its translation: CASSQDRLSNEQFF. This chain connects TRBV3-1 (or the pseudogene TRBV3-2) to TRBJ2-1, with D hard to call. Germline V gives CDR1 LGHDT, CDR2 YNNKEL (reference sequence). Trimming removed 0 bases from V and 6 bases from J, with 9 bases in between. The CDR3 runs to 14 residues.

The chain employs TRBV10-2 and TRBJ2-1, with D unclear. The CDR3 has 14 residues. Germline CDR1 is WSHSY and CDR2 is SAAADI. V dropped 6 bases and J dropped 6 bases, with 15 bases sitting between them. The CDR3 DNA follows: TGCGCCAGCAGGAGGCCTTCGTCGTTCAATGAGCAGTTCTTC. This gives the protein CASRRPSSFNEQFF.

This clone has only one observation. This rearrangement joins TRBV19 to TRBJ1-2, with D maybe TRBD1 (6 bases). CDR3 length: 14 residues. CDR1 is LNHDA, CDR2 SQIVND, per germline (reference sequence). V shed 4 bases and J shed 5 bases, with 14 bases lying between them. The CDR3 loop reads CASSTQGWRYGYTF. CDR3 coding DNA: TGTGCCAGTAGTACTCAGGGGTGGCGGTATGGCTACACCTTC.

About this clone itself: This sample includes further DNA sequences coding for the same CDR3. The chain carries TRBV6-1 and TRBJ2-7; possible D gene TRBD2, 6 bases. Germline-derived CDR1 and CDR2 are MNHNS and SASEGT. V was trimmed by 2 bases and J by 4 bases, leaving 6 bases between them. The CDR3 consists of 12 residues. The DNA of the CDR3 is TGTGCCAGCAGTGAACGGGGGTACGAGCAGTACTTC. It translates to CASSERGYEQYF.

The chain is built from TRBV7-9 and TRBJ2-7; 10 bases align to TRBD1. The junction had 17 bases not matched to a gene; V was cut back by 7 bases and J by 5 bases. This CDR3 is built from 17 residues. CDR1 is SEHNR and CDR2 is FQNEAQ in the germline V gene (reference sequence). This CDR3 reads CASTKLGGTGASHEQYF. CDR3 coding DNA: TGTGCCAGCACGAAATTAGGGGGGACAGGGGCTTCCCACGAGCAGTACTTC.

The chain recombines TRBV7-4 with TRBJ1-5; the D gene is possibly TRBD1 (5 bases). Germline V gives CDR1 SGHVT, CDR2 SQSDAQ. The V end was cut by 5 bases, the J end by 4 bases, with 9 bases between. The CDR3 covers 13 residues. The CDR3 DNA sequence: TGTGCCAGCAGCCCGGGGGGGAATCAGCCCCAGCATTTT. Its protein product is CASSPGGNQPQHF.

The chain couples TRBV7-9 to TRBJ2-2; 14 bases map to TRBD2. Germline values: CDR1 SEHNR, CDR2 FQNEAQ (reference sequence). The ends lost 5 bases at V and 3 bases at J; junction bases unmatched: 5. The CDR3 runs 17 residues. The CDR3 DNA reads TGTGCCAGCAGCCAGCAGGGACTAGCGGGGGACACCGGGGAGCTGTTTTTT. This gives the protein CASSQQGLAGDTGELFF.

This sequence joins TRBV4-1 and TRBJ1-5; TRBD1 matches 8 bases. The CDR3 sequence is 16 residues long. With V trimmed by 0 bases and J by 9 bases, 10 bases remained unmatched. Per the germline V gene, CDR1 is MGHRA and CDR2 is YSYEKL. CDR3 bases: TGCGCCAGCAGCCAAGAGGGACAGGTGGCGGTAGGGCCCCAGCATTTT. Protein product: CASSQEGQVAVGPQHF.

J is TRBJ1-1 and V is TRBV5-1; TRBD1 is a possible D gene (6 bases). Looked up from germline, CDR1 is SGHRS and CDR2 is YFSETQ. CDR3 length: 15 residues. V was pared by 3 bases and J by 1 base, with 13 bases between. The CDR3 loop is CASSSSDRWNTEAFF. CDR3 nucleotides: TGCGCCAGCAGCTCCTCCGACAGGTGGAACACTGAAGCTTTCTTT.

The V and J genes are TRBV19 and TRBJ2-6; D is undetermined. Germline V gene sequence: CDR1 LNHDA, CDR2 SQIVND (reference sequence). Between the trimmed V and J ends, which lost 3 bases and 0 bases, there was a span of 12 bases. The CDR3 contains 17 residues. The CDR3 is CASSMGRSVSGANVLTF. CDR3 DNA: TGTGCCAGTAGTATGGGCCGGTCTGTCTCTGGGGCCAACGTCCTGACTTTC. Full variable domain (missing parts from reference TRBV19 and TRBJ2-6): DGGITQSPKYLFRKEGQNVTLSCEQNLNHDAMYWYRQDPGQGLRLIYYSQIVNDFQKGDIAEGYSVSREKKESFPLTVTSAQKNPTAFYLCASSMGRSVSGANVLTFGAGSRLTVL.